The 6 T cell receptor beta chains in this list originate from one sample, sequenced in a study of T cells in tuberculosis. Repertoires were generated with immunoSEQ multiplex PCR, while TCRdb's copy carries only in-frame clones and drops some. The sample includes roughly 34,000 clones, under 95% of them seen just once. Sequencing input: PBMCs. Receptors originate from a donor aged 10-35 years with latent tuberculosis or without tuberculosis infection. Some clones in this sample may be carry-over from other donors' samples.

V usage is TRBV27 and J usage is TRBJ2-5; 7 bases agree with TRBD1. The J call is uncertain, as TRBJ2-7 better fits the DNA end. CDR3 length: 15 amino acids. Germline V CDR1 and CDR2: MNHEY, SMNVEV (reference sequence). CDR3 in DNA: TGTGCCAGCAGTCTATATCCCGGGACAGCCTACGAGCAGTACTTC. It encodes CASSLYPGTAYEQYF.

This sequence joins TRBV4-2 and TRBJ2-3; 11 positions match TRBD2. The V gene's germline CDR1 is LGHNA and CDR2 YNFKEQ. V trimming: 4 bases; J trimming: 0 bases; junction bases outside the gene matches: 3. The CDR3 is 16 residues long. The CDR3 sequence is CASSPLAGASTDTQYF. The CDR3 nucleotides read TGTGCCAGCAGCCCACTAGCGGGGGCGAGCACAGATACGCAGTATTTT.

This clone was seen just once. The CDR3 region is CASSLNLQVSENTIYF. For the CDR3, the DNA is TGCGCCAGCAGCTTGAATTTACAGGTCTCGGAAAACACCATATATTTT. The chain recombines TRBV5-1 with TRBJ1-3; tentative D call: TRBD1 (5 bases). The CDR3 is made up of 16 amino acids. CDR1 SGHRS and CDR2 YFSETQ come from the germline V gene. V lost 1 base and J 6 bases, leaving 17 bases between the germline ends.

V and J are TRBV28 and TRBJ1-3, with D uncertain. This CDR3 region has 15 residues. Germline CDR1 and CDR2: MDHEN and SYDVKM. V shed 3 bases and J shed 1 base, with 10 bases lying between them. The CDR3 DNA sequence: TGTGCCAGCAGTTTCAGAGGGAATTCTGGAAACACCATATATTTT. Translated: CASSFRGNSGNTIYF.

This clone was observed a handful of times. The rearrangement links TRBV27 to TRBJ2-1; D is unclear. V lost 8 bases to trimming and J lost 6 bases, with 8 bases between them. The CDR3 is made up of 11 amino acids. CDR1 MNHEY and CDR2 SMNVEV come from the germline V gene (reference sequence). The DNA of the CDR3 is TGTGCCAGCGCGTCCCTCAATGAGCAGTTCTTC. It translates to CASASLNEQFF.

The J gene is TRBJ1-1, the V gene TRBV5-6, with D possibly being TRBD1 (6 bases). The CDR3 spans 15 residues. CDR1 SGHDT and CDR2 YYEEEE come from the germline V gene. Deletions cut 3 bases from V and 1 base from J, with 13 bases between. The CDR3 loop reads CASSSLTGGNTEAFF. CDR3 nucleotides: TGTGCCAGCAGCTCTCTGACAGGCGGGAACACTGAAGCTTTCTTT.